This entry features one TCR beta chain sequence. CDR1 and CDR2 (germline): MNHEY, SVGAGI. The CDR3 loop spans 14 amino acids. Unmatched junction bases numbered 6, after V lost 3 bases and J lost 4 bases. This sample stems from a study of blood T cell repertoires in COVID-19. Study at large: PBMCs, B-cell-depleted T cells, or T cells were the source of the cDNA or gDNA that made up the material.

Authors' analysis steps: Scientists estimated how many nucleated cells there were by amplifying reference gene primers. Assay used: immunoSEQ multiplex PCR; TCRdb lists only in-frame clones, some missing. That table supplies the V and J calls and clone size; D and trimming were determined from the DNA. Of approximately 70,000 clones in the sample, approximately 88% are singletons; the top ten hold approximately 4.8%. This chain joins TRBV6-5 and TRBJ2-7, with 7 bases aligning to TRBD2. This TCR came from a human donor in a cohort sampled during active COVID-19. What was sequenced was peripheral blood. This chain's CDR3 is CASSYRLAEYEQYF. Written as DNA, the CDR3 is TGTGCCAGCAGTTATCGGCTAGCGGAATACGAGCAGTACTTC.